The sample holds many counts of the clone carrying this T cell receptor (beta chain). TCRdb re-called the RT-PCR reads with MiXCR, one entry per CDR3 protein. The table records about 680,000 distinct CDR3 sequences, 12% to 15% of them present only once. CDR3 length: 14 amino acids. CDR1 MNHEY and CDR2 SVGAGI come from the germline V gene. V was cut by 0 bases and J by 3 bases, with 9 bases left in between. The source of this sequence is a female donor in good health, serving as a healthy control. The rearrangement uses TRBV6-5 and TRBJ2-7, with D perhaps matching TRBD1 (5 bases). What was sequenced was memory CD4+ T cells from blood. The CDR3 reads CASSYSAGLYEQYF. The CDR3 region has the DNA TGTGCCAGCAGTTACTCAGCAGGGCTCTACGAGCAGTACTTC.